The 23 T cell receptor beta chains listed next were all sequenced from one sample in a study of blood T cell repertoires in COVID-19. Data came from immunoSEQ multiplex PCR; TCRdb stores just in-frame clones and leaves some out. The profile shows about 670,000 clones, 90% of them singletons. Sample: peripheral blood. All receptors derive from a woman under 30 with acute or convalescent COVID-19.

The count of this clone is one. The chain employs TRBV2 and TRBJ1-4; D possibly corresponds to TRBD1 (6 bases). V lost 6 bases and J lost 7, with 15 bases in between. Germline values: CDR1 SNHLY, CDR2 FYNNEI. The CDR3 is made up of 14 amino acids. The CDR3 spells CASSPGRGGEKLFF. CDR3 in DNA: TGTGCCAGCAGCCCCGGGAGGGGGGGTGAAAAACTGTTTTTT.

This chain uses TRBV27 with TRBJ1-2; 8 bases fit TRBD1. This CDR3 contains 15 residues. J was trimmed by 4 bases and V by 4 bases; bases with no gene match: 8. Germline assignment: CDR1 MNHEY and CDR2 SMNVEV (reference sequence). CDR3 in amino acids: CASSSLGQVRYGYTF. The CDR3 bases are TGTGCCAGCAGTTCCTTGGGACAGGTTCGCTATGGCTACACCTTC.

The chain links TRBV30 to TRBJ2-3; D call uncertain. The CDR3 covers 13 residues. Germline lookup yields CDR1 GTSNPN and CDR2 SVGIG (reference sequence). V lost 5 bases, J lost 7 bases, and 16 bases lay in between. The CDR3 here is CAWSMELMHTQYF. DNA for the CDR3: TGTGCCTGGTCAATGGAGTTAATGCATACGCAGTATTTT.

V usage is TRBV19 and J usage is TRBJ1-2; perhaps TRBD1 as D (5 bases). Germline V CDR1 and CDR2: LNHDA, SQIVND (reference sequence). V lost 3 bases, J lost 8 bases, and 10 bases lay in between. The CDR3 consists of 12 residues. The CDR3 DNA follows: TGTGCCAGTAGTATGGCACAGGCGGGCTACACCTTC. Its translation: CASSMAQAGYTF.

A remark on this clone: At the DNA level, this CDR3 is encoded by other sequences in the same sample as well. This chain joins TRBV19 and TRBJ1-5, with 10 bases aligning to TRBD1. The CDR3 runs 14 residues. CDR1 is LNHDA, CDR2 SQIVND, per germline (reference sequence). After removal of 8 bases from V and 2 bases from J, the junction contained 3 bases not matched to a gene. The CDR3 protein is CASRDRGGNQPQHF. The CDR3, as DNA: TGTGCCAGTCGGGACAGGGGTGGCAATCAGCCCCAGCATTTT.

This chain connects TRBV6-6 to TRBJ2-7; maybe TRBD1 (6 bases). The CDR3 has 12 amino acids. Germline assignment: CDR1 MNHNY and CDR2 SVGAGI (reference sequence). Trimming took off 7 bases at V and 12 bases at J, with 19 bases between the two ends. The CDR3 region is CASNHPQGPVYF. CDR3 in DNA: TGTGCCAGCAACCACCCCCAGGGGCCCGTGTACTTC.

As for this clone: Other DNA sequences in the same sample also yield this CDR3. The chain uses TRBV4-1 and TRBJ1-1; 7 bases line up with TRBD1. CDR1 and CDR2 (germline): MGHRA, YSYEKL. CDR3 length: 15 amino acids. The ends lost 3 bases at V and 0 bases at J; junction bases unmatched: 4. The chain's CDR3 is CASSQGDRVNTEAFF. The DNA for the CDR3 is TGCGCCAGCAGCCAGGGAGACAGGGTGAACACTGAAGCTTTCTTT.

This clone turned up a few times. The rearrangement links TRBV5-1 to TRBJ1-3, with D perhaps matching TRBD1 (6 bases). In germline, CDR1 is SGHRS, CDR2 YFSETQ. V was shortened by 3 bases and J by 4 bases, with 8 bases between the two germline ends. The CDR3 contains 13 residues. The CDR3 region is CASSSDRGNTIYF. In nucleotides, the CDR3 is TGCGCCAGCAGCTCGGACAGAGGAAACACCATATATTTT.

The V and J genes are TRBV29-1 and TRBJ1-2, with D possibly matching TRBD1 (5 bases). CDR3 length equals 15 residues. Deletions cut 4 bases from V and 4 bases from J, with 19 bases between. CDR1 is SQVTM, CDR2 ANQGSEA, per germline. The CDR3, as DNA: TGCAGCGTTGGGGGGGGACCCAGCACCTTCTATGGCTACACCTTC. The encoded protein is CSVGGGPSTFYGYTF.

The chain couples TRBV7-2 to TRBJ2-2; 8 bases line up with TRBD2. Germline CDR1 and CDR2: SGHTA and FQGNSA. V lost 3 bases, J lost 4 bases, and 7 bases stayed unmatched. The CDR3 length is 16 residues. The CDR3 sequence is CASSLIAGGFTGELFF. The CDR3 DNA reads TGTGCCAGCAGCTTGATCGCGGGGGGCTTCACCGGGGAGCTGTTTTTT.

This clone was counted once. The CDR3 DNA reads TGTGCTAGTGGTTTGGTACGCTCGGGGGGCCGGGCTCAGGGTATTCCAAGAACAGATACGCAGTATTTT. Protein product: CASGLVRSGGRAQGIPRTDTQYF. The rearrangement links TRBV12-5 to TRBJ2-3, with TRBD2 as a possible D gene (7 bases). Trimming took 0 bases from V and 3 from J, leaving 34 bases between them. The CDR3 totals 23 residues. Germline-derived CDR1 and CDR2 are LGHNT and FRNRAP.

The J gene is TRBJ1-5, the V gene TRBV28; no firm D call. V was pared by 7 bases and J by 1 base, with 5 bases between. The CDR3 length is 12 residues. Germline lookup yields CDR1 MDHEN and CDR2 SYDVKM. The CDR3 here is CASTLSNQPQHF. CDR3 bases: TGTGCCAGCACTCTCAGCAATCAGCCCCAGCATTTT.

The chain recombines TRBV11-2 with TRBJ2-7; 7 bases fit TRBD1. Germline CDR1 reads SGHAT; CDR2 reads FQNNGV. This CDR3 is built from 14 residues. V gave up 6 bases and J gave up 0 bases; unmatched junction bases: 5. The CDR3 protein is CASRDDRASYEQYF. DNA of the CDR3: TGTGCCAGCAGGGATGACAGGGCCTCCTACGAGCAGTACTTC.

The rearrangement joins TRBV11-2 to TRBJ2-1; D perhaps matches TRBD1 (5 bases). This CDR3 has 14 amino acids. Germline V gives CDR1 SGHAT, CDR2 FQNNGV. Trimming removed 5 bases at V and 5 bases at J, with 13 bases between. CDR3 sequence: CASSPITGDNEQFF. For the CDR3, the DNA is TGTGCCAGCAGCCCGATAACAGGCGACAATGAGCAGTTCTTC.

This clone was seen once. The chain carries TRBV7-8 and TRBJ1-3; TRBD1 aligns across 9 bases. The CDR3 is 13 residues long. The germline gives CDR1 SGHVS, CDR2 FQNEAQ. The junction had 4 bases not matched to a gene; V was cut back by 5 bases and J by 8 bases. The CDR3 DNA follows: TGTGCCAGCAGCGAAGACAGGGGGGACACCATATATTTT. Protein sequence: CASSEDRGDTIYF.

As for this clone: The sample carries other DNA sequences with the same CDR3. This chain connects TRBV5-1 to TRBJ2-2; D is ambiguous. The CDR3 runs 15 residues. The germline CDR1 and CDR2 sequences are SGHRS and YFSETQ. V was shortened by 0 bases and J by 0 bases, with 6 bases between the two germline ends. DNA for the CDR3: TGCGCCAGCAGCTTGGGGCTCCCGAACACCGGGGAGCTGTTTTTT. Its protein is CASSLGLPNTGELFF.

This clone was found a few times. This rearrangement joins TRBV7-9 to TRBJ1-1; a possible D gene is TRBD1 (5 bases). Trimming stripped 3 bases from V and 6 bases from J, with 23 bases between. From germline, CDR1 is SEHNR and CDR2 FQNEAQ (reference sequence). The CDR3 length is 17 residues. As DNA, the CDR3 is TGTGCCAGCAGCTTCGCGAACACCGGGACGGGGGGGTCTGAAGCTTTCTTT. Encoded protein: CASSFANTGTGGSEAFF. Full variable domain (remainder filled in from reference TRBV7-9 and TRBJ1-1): DTGVSQNPRHKITKRGQNVTFRCDPISEHNRLYWYRQTLGQGPEFLTYFQNEAQLEKSRLLSDRFSAERPKGSFSTLEIQRTEQGDSAMYLCASSFANTGTGGSEAFFGQGTRLTVV.

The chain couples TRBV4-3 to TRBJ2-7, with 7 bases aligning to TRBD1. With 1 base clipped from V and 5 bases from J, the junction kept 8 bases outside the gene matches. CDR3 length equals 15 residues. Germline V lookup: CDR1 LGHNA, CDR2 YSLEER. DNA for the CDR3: TGCGCCAGCAGCCAAGCCGGGACAGTTCTCCACGAGCAGTACTTC. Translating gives CASSQAGTVLHEQYF.

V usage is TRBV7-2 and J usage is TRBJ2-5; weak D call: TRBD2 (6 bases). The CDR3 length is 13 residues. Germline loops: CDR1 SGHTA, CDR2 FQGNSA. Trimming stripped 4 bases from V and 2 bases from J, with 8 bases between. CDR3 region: CASSSGGQETQYF. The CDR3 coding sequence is TGTGCCAGCAGCTCCGGGGGACAAGAGACCCAGTACTTC.

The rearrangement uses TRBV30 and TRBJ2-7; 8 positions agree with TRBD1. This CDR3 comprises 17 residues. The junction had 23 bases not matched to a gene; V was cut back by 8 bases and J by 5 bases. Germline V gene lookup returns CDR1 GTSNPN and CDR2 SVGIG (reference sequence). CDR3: CARSSGDRKITLNEQYF. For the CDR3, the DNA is TGTGCCCGTTCTTCGGGGGACAGGAAGATAACGTTAAACGAGCAGTACTTC.

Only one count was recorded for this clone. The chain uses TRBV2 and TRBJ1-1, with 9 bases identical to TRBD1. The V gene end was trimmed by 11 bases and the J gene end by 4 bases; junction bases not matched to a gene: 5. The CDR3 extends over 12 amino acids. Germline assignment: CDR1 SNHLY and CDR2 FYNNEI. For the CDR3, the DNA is TGTGCCGCGGAGGACAGGGGCACTGAAGCTTTCTTT. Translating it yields CAAEDRGTEAFF. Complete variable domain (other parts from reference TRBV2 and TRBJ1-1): EPEVTQTPSHQVTQMGQEVILRCVPISNHLYFYWYRQILGQKVEFLVSFYNNEISEKSEIFDDQFSVERPDGSNFTLKIRSTKLEDSAMYFCAAEDRGTEAFFGQGTRLTVV.

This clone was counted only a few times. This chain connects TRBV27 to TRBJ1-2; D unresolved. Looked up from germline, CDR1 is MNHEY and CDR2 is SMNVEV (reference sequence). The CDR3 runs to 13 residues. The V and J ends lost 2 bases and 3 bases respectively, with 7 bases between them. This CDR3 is CASSLKRYYGYTF. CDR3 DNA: TGTGCCAGCAGTTTAAAGAGATACTATGGCTACACCTTC.

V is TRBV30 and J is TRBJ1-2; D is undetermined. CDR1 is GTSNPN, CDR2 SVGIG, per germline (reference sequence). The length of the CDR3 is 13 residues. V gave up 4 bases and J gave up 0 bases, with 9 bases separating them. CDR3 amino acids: CAWTLGANYGYTF. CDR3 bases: TGTGCCTGGACCCTCGGAGCTAACTATGGCTACACCTTC.